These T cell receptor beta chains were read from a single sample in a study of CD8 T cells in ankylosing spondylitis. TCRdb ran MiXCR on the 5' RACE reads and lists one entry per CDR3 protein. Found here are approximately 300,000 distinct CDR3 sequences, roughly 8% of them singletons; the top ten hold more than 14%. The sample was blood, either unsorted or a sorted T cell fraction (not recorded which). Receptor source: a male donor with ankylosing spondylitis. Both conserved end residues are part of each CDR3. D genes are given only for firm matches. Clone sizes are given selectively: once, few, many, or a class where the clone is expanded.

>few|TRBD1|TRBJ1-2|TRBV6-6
TGTGCCAGCAGTTACGACAGGGAGGGTTTCTACACCTTC
CASSYDREGFYTF
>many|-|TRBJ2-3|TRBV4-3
TGCGCCAGCAGCCAAGGAGCAGCTAGCACAGATACGCAGTATTTT
CASSQGAASTDTQYF
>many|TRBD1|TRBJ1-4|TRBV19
TGTGCCACGAGCAGGGGGCGCGAAGAAAAACTGTTTTTT
CATSRGREEKLFF
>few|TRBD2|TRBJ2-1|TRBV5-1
TGCGCCAGCAGCTTTCGACTAGCGAATAACAATGAGCAGTTCTTC
CASSFRLANNNEQFF
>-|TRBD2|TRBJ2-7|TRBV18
TGTGCCAGCTCACCGGGAAGCGGGGGCTACGAGCAGTACTTC
CASSPGSGGYEQYF
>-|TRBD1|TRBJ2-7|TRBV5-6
TGTGCCAGCGGCCCCGGGACAGGGCCCTACGAGCAGTACTTC
CASGPGTGPYEQYF
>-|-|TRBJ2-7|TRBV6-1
TGTGCCAGCGCGGGGGAGGTCAGGGGCTACGAGCAGTACTTC
CASAGEVRGYEQYF
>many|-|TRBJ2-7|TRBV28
TGTGCCAGCAGTTTCAGTCTATCCTACGAGCAGTACTTC
CASSFSLSYEQYF
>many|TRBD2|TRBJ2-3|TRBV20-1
TGCAGTGCTATGGGACTAGCGGGAACCACAGATACGCAGTATTTT
CSAMGLAGTTDTQYF
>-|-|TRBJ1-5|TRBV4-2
TGTGCCAGCAGCCAAGATCCAACAGGGCAGCATCAGCCCCAGCATTTT
CASSQDPTGQHQPQHF
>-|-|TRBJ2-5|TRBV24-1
TGTGCCACCAGTGGCCGAGTCCAGCCAGAGACCCAGTACTTC
CATSGRVQPETQYF
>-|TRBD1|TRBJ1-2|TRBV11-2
TGTGCCAGCAGCTTAGGGGGAGGACAGGCGCCCTATGGCTACACCTTC
CASSLGGGQAPYGYTF
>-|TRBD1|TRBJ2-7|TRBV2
TGTGCCAGCAGAACCGGGACAGGGGTAGACGAGCAGTACTTC
CASRTGTGVDEQYF
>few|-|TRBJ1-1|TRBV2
TGTGCCAGCACCCCAGGGATGAACACTGAAGCTTTCTTT
CASTPGMNTEAFF
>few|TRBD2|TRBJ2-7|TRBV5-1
TGCGCCAGCAGCCCCGGGACTAGCGGGAGGTTCTCGCTTAGCGAGCAGTACTTC
CASSPGTSGRFSLSEQYF
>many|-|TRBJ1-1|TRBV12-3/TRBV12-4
TGTGCCAGCAGCTTACCCCCCCGGGGAGGAACTGAAGCTTTCTTT
CASSLPPRGGTEAFF
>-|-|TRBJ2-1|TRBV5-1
TGCGCCAGCAGCTTGGACGTGGGTAGCCGCCGCTCCTACAATGAGCAGTTCTTC
CASSLDVGSRRSYNEQFF
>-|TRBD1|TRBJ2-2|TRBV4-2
TGTGCCAGCAGCCCGGACAGGGGAATCGGGGAGCTGTTTTTT
CASSPDRGIGELFF
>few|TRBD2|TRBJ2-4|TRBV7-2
TGTGCCAGCAGCTTAGAATCTGCTAGCGGGAGAGGCATTCAGTACTTC
CASSLESASGRGIQYF
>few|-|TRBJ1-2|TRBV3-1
TGTGCCAGCAGCCAAGAGGCCTTGGTAGCTAACTATGGCTACACCTTC
CASSQEALVANYGYTF
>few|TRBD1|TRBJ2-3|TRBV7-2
TGTGCCAGCAGCTTGTCTGCCCCAGGGGGTTTAGATACGCAGTATTTT
CASSLSAPGGLDTQYF
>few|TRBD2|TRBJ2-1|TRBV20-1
TGCAGTGCAAGAGGCACTAGCGGGGGCCCCACCGGCTCCTACAATGAGCAGTTCTTC
CSARGTSGGPTGSYNEQFF
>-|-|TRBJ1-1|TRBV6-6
TGTGCCAGCACCTTAATACGGGACACTGAAGCTTTCTTT
CASTLIRDTEAFF
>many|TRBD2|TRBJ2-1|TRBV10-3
TGTGCCATCAGTGAGTCGGGGTCGGGAGGCCACGTGCAGTTCTTC
CAISESGSGGHVQFF
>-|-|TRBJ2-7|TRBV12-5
TGTGCTAGTGGTTCGTCACCGGTGGGCTCCTACGAGCAGTACTTC
CASGSSPVGSYEQYF
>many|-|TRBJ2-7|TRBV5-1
TGCGCCAGCAGCTTGGTGGGGAACGAGCAGTACTTC
CASSLVGNEQYF
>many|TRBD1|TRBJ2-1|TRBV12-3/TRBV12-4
TGTGCCAGCAGAACAGGGGGCGCATACAATGAGCAGTTCTTC
CASRTGGAYNEQFF
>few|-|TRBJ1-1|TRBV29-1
TGCGGCGTACAGGCGAACACTGAAGCTTTCTTT
CGVQANTEAFF
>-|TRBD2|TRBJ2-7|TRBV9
TGTGCCAGCAGCGTGGGGACTAGCGGGGGATACGAGCAGTACTTC
CASSVGTSGGYEQYF
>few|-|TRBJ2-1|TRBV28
TGTGCCAGCAGTTCATTAGAAGCCCTAGCGAGTACCTACAATGAGCAGTTCTTC
CASSSLEALASTYNEQFF
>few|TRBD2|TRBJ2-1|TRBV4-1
TGCGCCAGCAGCCAGATAGGAACTAGCGGGATCATAAATGAGCAGTTCTTC
CASSQIGTSGIINEQFF
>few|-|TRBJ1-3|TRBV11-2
TGTGCCAGCAGCTTACAAAGCGTGGGAAACACCATATATTTT
CASSLQSVGNTIYF
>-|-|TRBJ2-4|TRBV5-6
TGTGCCAGCGCGACCCTCACCCGACCACAGTTCATTCAGTACTTC
CASATLTRPQFIQYF
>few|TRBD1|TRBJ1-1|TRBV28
TGTGCCAGCAGAAAACCAGGGGGCTTCGAGATGTGGGACACTGAAGCTTTCTTT
CASRKPGGFEMWDTEAFF
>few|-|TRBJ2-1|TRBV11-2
TGTGCCAGCAGCCGGGGCGGTAGAGGCTACAATGAGCAGTTCTTC
CASSRGGRGYNEQFF
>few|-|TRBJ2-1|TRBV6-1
TGTGCCAGCAGCGGACATCCCGAGGGCAATGAGCAGTTCTTC
CASSGHPEGNEQFF
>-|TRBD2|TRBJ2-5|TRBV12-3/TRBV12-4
TGTGCCAGCTCGAGGGAAGGGGGACTAGCAGAGACCCAGTACTTC
CASSREGGLAETQYF
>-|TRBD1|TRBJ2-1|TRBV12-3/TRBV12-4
TGTGCCAGCAGTTCCACTCGACAGGGGGCGCGGCCCATGAAGCAGTTCTTC
CASSSTRQGARPMKQFF
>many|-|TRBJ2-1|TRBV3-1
TGTGCCAGCAGCCGTAACTTCGACAATGAGCAGTTCTTC
CASSRNFDNEQFF
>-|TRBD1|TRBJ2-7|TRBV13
TGTGCCAGCAGCCCCCGGGACAGGGACGACGAGCAGTACTTC
CASSPRDRDDEQYF
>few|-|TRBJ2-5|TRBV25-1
TGTGCCAGCAGGTTGGGGGGGCTTGGTCGAGAGACCCAGTACTTC
CASRLGGLGRETQYF
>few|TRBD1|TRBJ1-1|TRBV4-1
TGCGCCAGCAGCCAAGTGGACAGGGGGCTAGGTGCTTTCTTT
CASSQVDRGLGAFF